These T cell receptor beta chains were read from a single sample in a study of blood T cells in healthy people across ages. Via MiXCR, TCRdb re-called the 5' RACE reads, giving one row per CDR3 protein. This table has fewer than 2 million distinct CDR3 sequences, approximately 40% appearing once. Sequenced: blood. All receptors come from a human donor in good health. CDR3s include the opening cysteine and the closing phenylalanine or tryptophan. The order of the fields is V gene, D gene, clone size, J gene, CDR3 DNA, CDR3 protein. The D gene is left open where the match is weak. Clone size is shown for a subset of rows, as once, few, many or a class of expanded clone.

V gene: TRBV20-1; D gene: TRBD2; clone size: few; J gene: TRBJ2-3; CDR3 DNA: TGCAGTGCTAGAGGGTGGATAGCGGGGGGACCTCGCACAGATACGCAGTATTTT; CDR3 protein: CSARGWIAGGPRTDTQYF
V gene: TRBV6-2/TRBV6-3; D gene: -; clone size: -; J gene: TRBJ2-7; CDR3 DNA: TGTGCCAGCAGTTACAGCGGCGGTCAATTCTCCTACGAGCAGTACTTC; CDR3 protein: CASSYSGGQFSYEQYF
V gene: TRBV21-1; D gene: -; clone size: few; J gene: TRBJ2-5; CDR3 DNA: TGTGCCAGCAGCAAAGTAGTGTTCTGGGGGACAGCTTCCAAACAAGAGACCCAGTACTTC; CDR3 protein: CASSKVVFWGTASKQETQYF
V gene: TRBV6-2/TRBV6-3; D gene: TRBD2; clone size: -; J gene: TRBJ2-1; CDR3 DNA: TGTGCCAGCAGTTATAGGACTAGCGCTGTGCAGTTCTTC; CDR3 protein: CASSYRTSAVQFF
V gene: TRBV6-1; D gene: -; clone size: -; J gene: TRBJ1-6; CDR3 DNA: TGTGCCAGCAGAGCCGGGGACTATAATTCACCCCTCCACTTT; CDR3 protein: CASRAGDYNSPLHF
V gene: TRBV29-1; D gene: -; clone size: -; J gene: TRBJ1-2; CDR3 DNA: TGCAGCGTTCAGGGGCTCCCATCCTCCTATGGCTACACCTTC; CDR3 protein: CSVQGLPSSYGYTF
V gene: TRBV12-3/TRBV12-4; D gene: -; clone size: -; J gene: TRBJ1-4; CDR3 DNA: TGTGCCGGCAGTTTAGGGGCAGGGTGGGATGAAAAACTGTTTTTT; CDR3 protein: CAGSLGAGWDEKLFF
V gene: TRBV12-3/TRBV12-4; D gene: -; clone size: few; J gene: TRBJ1-4; CDR3 DNA: TGTGCCAGCAGTCCGGTACTGGGTGATAATGAAAAACTGTTTTTT; CDR3 protein: CASSPVLGDNEKLFF
V gene: TRBV6-1; D gene: -; clone size: -; J gene: TRBJ1-5; CDR3 DNA: TGTGCCAGCAGTAGGGGCAGTCAGCCCCAGCATTTT; CDR3 protein: CASSRGSQPQHF
V gene: TRBV12-3/TRBV12-4; D gene: -; clone size: many; J gene: TRBJ1-2; CDR3 DNA: TGTGCCAGCGGTCCCTCGGGGCTAAGATATGGCTACACCTTC; CDR3 protein: CASGPSGLRYGYTF
V gene: TRBV3-1; D gene: -; clone size: few; J gene: TRBJ2-3; CDR3 DNA: TGTGCCAGCGCCGCACGTGCTAGCACAGATACGCAGTATTTT; CDR3 protein: CASAARASTDTQYF
V gene: TRBV7-2; D gene: TRBD2; clone size: -; J gene: TRBJ2-7; CDR3 DNA: TGTGCCAGCAGCATAACTAGCGGGGGGCACCTTTTAGAGCAGTACTTC; CDR3 protein: CASSITSGGHLLEQYF
V gene: TRBV29-1; D gene: -; clone size: -; J gene: TRBJ1-1; CDR3 DNA: TGCAGCGTTGAAGTAGCAGGGAGTAACACTGAAGCTTTCTTT; CDR3 protein: CSVEVAGSNTEAFF
V gene: TRBV12-3/TRBV12-4; D gene: TRBD1; clone size: -; J gene: TRBJ2-7; CDR3 DNA: TGTGCCAGCAGTACCGGGACAGTAGTTTATAACGAGCAGTACTTC; CDR3 protein: CASSTGTVVYNEQYF
V gene: TRBV29-1; D gene: -; clone size: few; J gene: TRBJ2-4; CDR3 DNA: TGCAGCCCGGACAGCTTTCGCCGGTGGGAGTACTTC; CDR3 protein: CSPDSFRRWEYF
V gene: TRBV24-1; D gene: -; clone size: -; J gene: TRBJ2-5; CDR3 DNA: TGTGCCACCAGTGATTTAGACAGCGAGACCCAGTACTTC; CDR3 protein: CATSDLDSETQYF
V gene: TRBV12-3/TRBV12-4; D gene: TRBD2; clone size: -; J gene: TRBJ2-3; CDR3 DNA: TGTGCCAGCAGTTTAGTAGCCGGACTAGCGGGGGTTATAAATACGCAGTATTTT; CDR3 protein: CASSLVAGLAGVINTQYF
V gene: TRBV7-8; D gene: TRBD1; clone size: few; J gene: TRBJ1-2; CDR3 DNA: TGTGCCAGCAGCCGCAAGGACAGGGTTCGTGACTATGGCTACACCTTC; CDR3 protein: CASSRKDRVRDYGYTF
V gene: TRBV7-2; D gene: -; clone size: few; J gene: TRBJ2-1; CDR3 DNA: TGTGCCAGCAGCATCGGACCTCTGGGTGAGCAGTTCTTC; CDR3 protein: CASSIGPLGEQFF
V gene: TRBV29-1; D gene: TRBD1; clone size: -; J gene: TRBJ1-4; CDR3 DNA: TGCAGCGTTGGAAAGGGGGCAAGGGAAAAACTGTTTTTT; CDR3 protein: CSVGKGAREKLFF
V gene: TRBV12-3/TRBV12-4; D gene: -; clone size: -; J gene: TRBJ1-1; CDR3 DNA: TGTGCCAGCAGTTTCGGGGTTAGGGACACTGAAGCTTTCTTT; CDR3 protein: CASSFGVRDTEAFF
V gene: TRBV7-9; D gene: -; clone size: few; J gene: TRBJ2-5; CDR3 DNA: TGTGCCAGCAGCTTAGATGCGGGAGAGACCCAGTACTTC; CDR3 protein: CASSLDAGETQYF
V gene: TRBV6-2/TRBV6-3; D gene: -; clone size: -; J gene: TRBJ2-7; CDR3 DNA: TGTGCCAGCAGTTACTTCTCCTACGAGCAGTACTTC; CDR3 protein: CASSYFSYEQYF
V gene: TRBV4-1; D gene: -; clone size: -; J gene: TRBJ2-3; CDR3 DNA: TGCGCCAGCAGCGAGACCCGAGATACGCAGTATTTT; CDR3 protein: CASSETRDTQYF
V gene: TRBV6-5; D gene: -; clone size: -; J gene: TRBJ1-6; CDR3 DNA: TGTGCCAGCAGTTGGGCGTGGGGCGCTGATTCACCCCTCCACTTT; CDR3 protein: CASSWAWGADSPLHF
V gene: TRBV3-1; D gene: -; clone size: -; J gene: TRBJ2-1; CDR3 DNA: TGTGCCAGCAGCTCCCTTCGGTCCTACAATGAGCAGTTCTTC; CDR3 protein: CASSSLRSYNEQFF
V gene: TRBV5-1; D gene: -; clone size: -; J gene: TRBJ1-2; CDR3 DNA: TGCGCCAGCAACTTGGACGGATATAACTATGGCTACACCTTC; CDR3 protein: CASNLDGYNYGYTF
V gene: TRBV2; D gene: -; clone size: few; J gene: TRBJ2-1; CDR3 DNA: TGTGCCAGCACTTACAGGGAGAGCTCCTACAATGAGCAGTTCTTC; CDR3 protein: CASTYRESSYNEQFF
V gene: TRBV24-1; D gene: -; clone size: -; J gene: TRBJ2-5; CDR3 DNA: TGTGCCACCAGTGATGAGGACGGAAATGAGCAGTACTTC; CDR3 protein: CATSDEDGNEQYF
V gene: TRBV5-1; D gene: -; clone size: few; J gene: TRBJ1-2; CDR3 DNA: TGCGCCAGCAGCTCCCGAGATGGAGGGGGGAACTATGGCTACACCTTC; CDR3 protein: CASSSRDGGGNYGYTF
V gene: TRBV6-1; D gene: TRBD2; clone size: -; J gene: TRBJ2-7; CDR3 DNA: TGTGCCAGCCGGACTAGCGGGGGCCGCTCCTACGAGCAGTACTTC; CDR3 protein: CASRTSGGRSYEQYF
V gene: TRBV29-1; D gene: -; clone size: -; J gene: TRBJ1-2; CDR3 DNA: TGCAGCGCTCCAGGCGAGACTAACTATGGCTACACCTTC; CDR3 protein: CSAPGETNYGYTF
V gene: TRBV4-1; D gene: -; clone size: few; J gene: TRBJ1-5; CDR3 DNA: TGCGCCAGCAGCCAAGATCCCCGGGACCGGCTCCATCAGCCCCAGCATTTT; CDR3 protein: CASSQDPRDRLHQPQHF
V gene: TRBV29-1; D gene: -; clone size: many; J gene: TRBJ1-4; CDR3 DNA: TGCAGCGTCCGGACACCAACTAATGAAAAACTGTTTTTT; CDR3 protein: CSVRTPTNEKLFF
V gene: TRBV6-6; D gene: -; clone size: -; J gene: TRBJ1-2; CDR3 DNA: TGTGCCAGCGGAGGAACAGGGCCTTACTATGGCTACACCTTC; CDR3 protein: CASGGTGPYYGYTF
V gene: TRBV20-1; D gene: -; clone size: -; J gene: TRBJ2-3; CDR3 DNA: TGCAGTGCGTTCGGGTCTAGCACAGATACGCAGTATTTT; CDR3 protein: CSAFGSSTDTQYF
V gene: TRBV28; D gene: TRBD1; clone size: few; J gene: TRBJ1-4; CDR3 DNA: TGTGCCAGCAGTTTACTTCAGGGGGCTAGGAAAGGGAAACTGTTTTTT; CDR3 protein: CASSLLQGARKGKLFF
V gene: TRBV5-1; D gene: TRBD1; clone size: few; J gene: TRBJ2-7; CDR3 DNA: TGCGCCAGCACCCGCGAACCGGGACAGGGACACGAGCAGTACTTC; CDR3 protein: CASTREPGQGHEQYF
V gene: TRBV4-1; D gene: TRBD1; clone size: few; J gene: TRBJ1-2; CDR3 DNA: TGCGCCAGCAGCCAACCGACAGGGGGCGGTAACTATGGCTACACCTTC; CDR3 protein: CASSQPTGGGNYGYTF
V gene: TRBV7-2; D gene: -; clone size: -; J gene: TRBJ2-3; CDR3 DNA: TGTGCCAGCAGCCGGACCCGGGGAACGCAGTATTTT; CDR3 protein: CASSRTRGTQYF
V gene: TRBV18; D gene: TRBD1; clone size: -; J gene: TRBJ1-2; CDR3 DNA: TGTGCCAGCTCACGCGACAGGGGGCTGTCCTATGGCTACACCTTC; CDR3 protein: CASSRDRGLSYGYTF